This entry features one T cell receptor beta chain sequence. V was clipped by 0 bases and J by 1 base; unmatched bases: 10. The germline V gene encodes CDR1 SGHAT and CDR2 FQNNGV. There are 19 residues in the CDR3. The data belong to a study of cytomegalovirus exposure and HLA in healthy donors. 60 Vbeta and 13 Jbeta primers were used in PCR. Using immunoSEQ multiplex PCR, the repertoire was profiled, and TCRdb retains in-frame clones only, with some absent. The sample holds about 160,000 clones, approximately 80% seen once. The clonotype was recovered from a man aged 25 to 45 in good health and CMV-seropositive. The chain links TRBV11-2 to TRBJ2-5, with 11 bases fitting TRBD2. The sequenced sample consisted of PBMCs. In nucleotides, the CDR3 is TGTGCCAGCAGCTTAGATGGGGCTAGCGGGGGGTCCCCCCAAGAGACCCAGTACTTC. This codes for CASSLDGASGGSPQETQYF.